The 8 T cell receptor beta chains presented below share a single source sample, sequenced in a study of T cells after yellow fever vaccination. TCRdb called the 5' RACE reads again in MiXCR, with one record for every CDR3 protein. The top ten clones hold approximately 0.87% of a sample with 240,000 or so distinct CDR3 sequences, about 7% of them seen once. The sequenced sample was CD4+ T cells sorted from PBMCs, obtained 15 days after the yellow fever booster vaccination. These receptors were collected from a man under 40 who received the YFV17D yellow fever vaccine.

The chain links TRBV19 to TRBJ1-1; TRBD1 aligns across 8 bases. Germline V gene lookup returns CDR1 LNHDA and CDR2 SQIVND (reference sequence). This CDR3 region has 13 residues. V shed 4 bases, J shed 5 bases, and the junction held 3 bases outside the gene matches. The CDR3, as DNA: TGTGCCAGTAGTACGACAGGGGAGACTGAAGCTTTCTTT. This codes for CASSTTGETEAFF.

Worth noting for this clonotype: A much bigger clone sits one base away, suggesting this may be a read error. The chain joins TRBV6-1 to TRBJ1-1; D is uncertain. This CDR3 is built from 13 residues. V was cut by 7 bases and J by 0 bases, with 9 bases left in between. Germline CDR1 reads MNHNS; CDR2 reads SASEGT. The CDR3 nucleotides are TGTGCCAGCAATGCTTTCATGAACACTGAAGCTTTCTTT. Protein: CASNAFMNTEAFF.

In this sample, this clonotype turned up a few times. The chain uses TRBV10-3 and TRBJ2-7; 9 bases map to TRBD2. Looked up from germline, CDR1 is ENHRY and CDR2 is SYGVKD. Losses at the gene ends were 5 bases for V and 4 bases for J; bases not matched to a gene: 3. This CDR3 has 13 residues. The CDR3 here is CAISKREVYEQYF. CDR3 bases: TGTGCCATCAGTAAGCGGGAGGTATACGAGCAGTACTTC.

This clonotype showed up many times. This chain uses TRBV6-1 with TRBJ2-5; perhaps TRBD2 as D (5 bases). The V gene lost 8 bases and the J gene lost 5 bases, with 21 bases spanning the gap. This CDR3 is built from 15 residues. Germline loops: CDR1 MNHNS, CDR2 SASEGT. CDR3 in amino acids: CASGTGFEEWETQYF. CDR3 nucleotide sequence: TGTGCCAGCGGCACGGGGTTCGAGGAATGGGAGACCCAGTACTTC.

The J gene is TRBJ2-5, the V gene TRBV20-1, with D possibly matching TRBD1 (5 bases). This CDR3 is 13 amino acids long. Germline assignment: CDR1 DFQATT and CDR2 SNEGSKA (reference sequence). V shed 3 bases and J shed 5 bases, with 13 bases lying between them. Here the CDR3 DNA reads TGCAGTGCTAGGTCGACAGCCTCCGAGACCCAGTACTTC. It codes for CSARSTASETQYF.

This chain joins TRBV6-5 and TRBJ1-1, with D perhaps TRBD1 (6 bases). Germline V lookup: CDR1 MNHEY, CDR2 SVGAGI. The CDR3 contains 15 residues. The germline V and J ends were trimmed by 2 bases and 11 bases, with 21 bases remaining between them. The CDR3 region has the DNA TGTGCCAGCAGTTACGGTGAGGGGGGTGCTCCAAGGGCTTTCTTT. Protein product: CASSYGEGGAPRAFF.

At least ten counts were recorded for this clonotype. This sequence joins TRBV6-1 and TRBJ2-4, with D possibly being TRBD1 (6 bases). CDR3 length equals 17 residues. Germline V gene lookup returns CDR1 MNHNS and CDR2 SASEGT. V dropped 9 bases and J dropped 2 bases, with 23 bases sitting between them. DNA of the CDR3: TGTGCCAGGTCAATTATCGGACAGCGAAATACCAAAAACATTCAGTACTTC. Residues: CARSIIGQRNTKNIQYF.

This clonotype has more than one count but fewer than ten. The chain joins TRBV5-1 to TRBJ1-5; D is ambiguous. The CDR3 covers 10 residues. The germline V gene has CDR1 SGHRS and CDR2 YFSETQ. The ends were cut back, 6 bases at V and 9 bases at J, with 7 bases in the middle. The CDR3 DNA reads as TGCGCCAGCAAAGTTCGGCCCCAGCATTTT. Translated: CASKVRPQHF. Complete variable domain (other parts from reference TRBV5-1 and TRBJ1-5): KAGVTQTPRYLIKTRGQQVTLSCSPISGHRSVSWYQQTPGQGLQFLFEYFSETQRNKGNFPGRFSGRQFSNSRSEMNVSTLELGDSALYLCASKVRPQHFGDGTRLSIL.